This T cell receptor beta chain derives from a study of persistence of HIV-infected CD4 T cells (dated by TCRdb to the early 2020s). Background on the whole study: The study isolated CMV- and HIV-1 Gag-responding CD4+ T cells from ART-treated individuals to examine antigen-driven clonal expansion of HIV-1-infected cells. Cross-participant TCR cluster analysis included 8 or 9 participants for CMV and more than five participants for Gag. TCRbeta sequencing assessed the clonality of all cells in each sorted population, while proviral sequencing assessed the clonality of infected cells. Peripheral blood samples of up to about 180 mL were collected at multiple time points, except for a couple of participants, who underwent leukapheresis at a single time point. Participants had been on suppressive ART for a median of around 8 years. Results the study describes overall, beyond this receptor: Bulk TCR analyses could not be limited to the rare CMV-responding cells that actually contained HIV-1 proviruses. Few individuals were included in the study, and only a limited range of antigens was tested. Significantly lower TCRbeta richness was observed in CMV- and Gag-responding cells than in anti-CD3/anti-CD28-responding cells, and higher oligoclonality was observed in CMV-responding cells than in CD3/CD28-stimulated and Gag-responding cells. TCR oligoclonality correlated with proviral oligoclonality within the same sorted populations. Antigen-responding cells were enriched for expanded CDR3beta sequences that were degenerate, which suggests that CD4+ responses to CMV and Gag underwent convergent selection.

The immunoSEQ hsTCRB assay version 4, run in survey mode, was used to sequence TCRbeta repertoires from genomic DNA. For TCRbeta sequencing, genomic DNA was diluted to around 9.6 ng/uL, and up to roughly 1 ug was used per sample. As for the authors' bioinformatics: TCRbeta data analysis was done in ImmunoSeq Analyzer 3.0, and diversity was calculated on productive nucleotide rearrangements. Lower-bound TCR diversity was estimated with the improved Chao index, and clonality with the Gini coefficient using the Immunarch R package. Nucleotide rearrangements that differed but encoded the same CDR3beta amino acid sequence were counted as separate clonotypes. Differential abundance analysis identified TCRbeta sequences significantly enriched in antigen-responding cells relative to anti-CD3/anti-CD28-activated cells. TCRs were clustered by predicted peptide-MHC specificity with GLIPH2, both within individual participants and across merged participant data sets. Sourced from immuneACCESS, this table was stored by TCRdb with only in-frame sequences that have V and J called. A share of the clones is absent; for the studies checked, an unresolved V gene accounts for under half, and the remainder has no known explanation. The DNA was the basis for D and trimming; V, J and clone size are from that table. The sample profile shows 30,000 to 45,000 clones; approximately 81% of them were found once. 5% to 7% of the sample is held by the ten biggest clonotypes.

The intended sense of this specimen's treatment or condition label: suppressive antiretroviral therapy. A pool of overlapping HIV-1 Gag 15-mer peptides, at around 1 ug per peptide per mL, was used to stimulate the cells. Nonresponding CD40L-negative CD69-negative CD45RO-high memory CD4+ T cells were sorted as memory populations depleted of antigen-responding cells. HIV-1-infected adults in whom suppressive ART had been started during chronic infection were enrolled as participants. For at least 4 years, participants had undetectable plasma HIV-1 RNA, below 50 copies/mL. To be included, a participant needed positive CMV serology and a CD4+ T cell count above 400 cells/uL. Before stimulation, PBMCs were isolated using density centrifugation and then depleted of CD8+ T cells. For 15 to 20 hours, the CD8-depleted PBMCs were stimulated with anti-CD28/CD49d costimulation, a CD40-blocking antibody, and enfuvirtide to prevent new infections. Cells were sorted on a Beckman Coulter MoFlo Legacy or XDP sorter, with propidium iodide excluding dead cells. For samples with more than one million cells, genomic DNA was extracted with the QIAamp DNA Mini Kit, and for all other samples the Quick-DNA Microprep Kit was used.

V is cut by 4 bases and J by 3 bases, and the space between the germline ends is 7 bases. CDR1 and CDR2 (LNHDA, SQIVND) derive from the germline V gene (reference sequence). Measured from the cysteine to the phenylalanine, the CDR3 is 14 residues long. Only the CDR3 portion is preserved as DNA: 42 bases, with reading frame beginning at the first base. About this clone itself: Its antigen is unknown. Base qualities were left out, and no much larger clone turns up one base away.

The chain joins TRBV19 to TRBJ1-6, with no confident D gene call. The receptor comes from an adult with HIV. The donor label of this sample is uncertain. The sample here was cultured CD4+ T cells from PBMCs, taken from a patient who received antiretroviral therapy. The cell subset or site label corresponds to: CD40L-CD69- CD45RO-high memory CD4 T cells not responding to Gag peptides. The encoded CDR3 is CASSTASYNSPLHF. The DNA reads as follows: TGTGCCAGTAGTACAGCGAGCTATAATTCACCCCTCCACTTT.